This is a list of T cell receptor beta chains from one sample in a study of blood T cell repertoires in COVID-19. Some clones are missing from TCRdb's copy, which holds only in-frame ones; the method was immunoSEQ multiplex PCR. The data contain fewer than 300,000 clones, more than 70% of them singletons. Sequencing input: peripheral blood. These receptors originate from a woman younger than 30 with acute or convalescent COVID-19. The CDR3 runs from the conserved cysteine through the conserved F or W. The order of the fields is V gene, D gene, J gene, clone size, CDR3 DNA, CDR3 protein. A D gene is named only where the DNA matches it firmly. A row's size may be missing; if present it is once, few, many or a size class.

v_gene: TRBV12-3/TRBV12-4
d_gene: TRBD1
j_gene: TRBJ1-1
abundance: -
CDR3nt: TGTGCCAGCGACACGGACAGGGGGCTCACAGCTTTCTTT
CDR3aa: CASDTDRGLTAFF

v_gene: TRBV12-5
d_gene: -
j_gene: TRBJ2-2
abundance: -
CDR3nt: TGTGCTAGTGGTTTGCACCCCAAGCGGAGGCCGCTAGGAGGGACCGGGGAGCTGTTTTTT
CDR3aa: CASGLHPKRRPLGGTGELFF

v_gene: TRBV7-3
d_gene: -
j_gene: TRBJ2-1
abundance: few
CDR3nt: TGTGCCAGCAGCTTAACGTTGGAGAGCAATGAGCAGTTCTTC
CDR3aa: CASSLTLESNEQFF

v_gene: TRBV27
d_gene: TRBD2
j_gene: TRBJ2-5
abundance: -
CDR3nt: TGTGCCAGCAGTTATATAGCGGGAGTCCTAGAGACCCAGTACTTC
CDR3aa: CASSYIAGVLETQYF

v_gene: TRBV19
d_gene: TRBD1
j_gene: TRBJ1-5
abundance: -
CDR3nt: TGTGCCAGTAGTATAGATGACAGGGGTTTTGAGCCCCAGCATTTT
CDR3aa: CASSIDDRGFEPQHF

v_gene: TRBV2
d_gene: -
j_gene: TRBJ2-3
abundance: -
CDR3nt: TGTGCCAGCAGTGAGCTACAGCGCACAGATACGCAGTATTTT
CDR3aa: CASSELQRTDTQYF

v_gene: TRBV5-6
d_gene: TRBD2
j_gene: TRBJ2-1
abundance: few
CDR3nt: TGTGCCAGCAGCTGGACTAGCGGGAACTACAATGAGCAGTTCTTC
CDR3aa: CASSWTSGNYNEQFF

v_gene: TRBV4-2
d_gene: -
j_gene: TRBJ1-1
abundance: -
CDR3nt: TGTGCCAGCAGCCAATCGGACAGAAGCACTGAAGCTTTCTTT
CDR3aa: CASSQSDRSTEAFF

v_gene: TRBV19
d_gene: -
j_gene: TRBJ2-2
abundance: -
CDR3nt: TGTGCCAGTAGTTCCCACTACCAAACCGGGGAGCTGTTTTTT
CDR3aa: CASSSHYQTGELFF

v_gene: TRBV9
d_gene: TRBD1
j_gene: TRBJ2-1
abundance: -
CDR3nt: TGTGCCAGCAGCGTAGGGACAGGGTCATACAATGAGCAGTTCTTC
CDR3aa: CASSVGTGSYNEQFF

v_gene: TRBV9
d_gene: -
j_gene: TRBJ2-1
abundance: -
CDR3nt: TGTGCCAGCAGCATAGAACCTAGCAGGGAGCAGTTCTTC
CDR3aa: CASSIEPSREQFF

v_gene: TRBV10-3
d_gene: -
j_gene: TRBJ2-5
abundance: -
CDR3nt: TGTGCCATCAGTGACCATGTTCAGGGAGAGACCCAGTACTTC
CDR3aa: CAISDHVQGETQYF

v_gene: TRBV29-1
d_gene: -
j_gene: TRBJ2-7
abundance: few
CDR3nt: TGCAGCGTCGGTCGGGACTTTCCCTACGAGCAGTACTTC
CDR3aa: CSVGRDFPYEQYF

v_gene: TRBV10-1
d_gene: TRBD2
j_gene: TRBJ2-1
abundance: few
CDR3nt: TGCGCCAGCAGTGAGTCCCTAGCGGGATTCAATGAGCAGTTCTTC
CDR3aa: CASSESLAGFNEQFF

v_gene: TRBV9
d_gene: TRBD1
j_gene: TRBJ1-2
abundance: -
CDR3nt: TGTGCCAGCAGCGCAGAGGGACAGGAATGGGGTGGCTACACCTTC
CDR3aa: CASSAEGQEWGGYTF

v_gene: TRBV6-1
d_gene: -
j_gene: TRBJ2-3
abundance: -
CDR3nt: TGTGCCAGCAGTGAAGCGGCCAGCACAGATACGCAGTATTTT
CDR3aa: CASSEAASTDTQYF

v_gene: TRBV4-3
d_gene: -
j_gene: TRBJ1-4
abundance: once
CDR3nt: TGCGCCAGCAGCCGCCTAGGACAGACGTATAATGAAAAACTGTTTTTT
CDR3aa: CASSRLGQTYNEKLFF

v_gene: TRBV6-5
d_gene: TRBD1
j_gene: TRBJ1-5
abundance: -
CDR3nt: TGTGCCAGCAGTCCCGGGACAGATAATCAGCCCCAGCATTTT
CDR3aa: CASSPGTDNQPQHF

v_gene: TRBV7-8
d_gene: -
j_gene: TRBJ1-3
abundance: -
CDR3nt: TGTGCCAGCAGCTCCAATTATAGATCTGGAAACACCATATATTTT
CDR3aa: CASSSNYRSGNTIYF

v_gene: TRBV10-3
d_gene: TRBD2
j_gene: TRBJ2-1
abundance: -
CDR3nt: TGTGCCATCAGTGAGTTTGGAGGACTAGCGGGAGGGTTAGGGACAGGTGAGCAGTTCTTC
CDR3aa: CAISEFGGLAGGLGTGEQFF

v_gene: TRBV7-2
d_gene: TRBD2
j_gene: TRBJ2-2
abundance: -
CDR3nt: TGTGCCAGCAGCTTACGGCGGGAGACCGGGGAGCTGTTTTTT
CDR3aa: CASSLRRETGELFF

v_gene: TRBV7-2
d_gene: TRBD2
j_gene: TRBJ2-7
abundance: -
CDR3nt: TGTGCCAGCAGCTTAGCGGGGAGCGGGAGAACGTACGAGCAGTACTTC
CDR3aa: CASSLAGSGRTYEQYF

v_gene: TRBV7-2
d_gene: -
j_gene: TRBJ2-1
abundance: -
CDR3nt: TGTGCCAGCATCCCTTGGTCGTCTAATGAGGGTGAGCAGTTCTTC
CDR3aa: CASIPWSSNEGEQFF

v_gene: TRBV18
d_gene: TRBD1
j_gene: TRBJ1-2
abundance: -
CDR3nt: TGTGCCAGCTCACCCGAAAGGGGGCGAGGCTACACCTTC
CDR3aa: CASSPERGRGYTF

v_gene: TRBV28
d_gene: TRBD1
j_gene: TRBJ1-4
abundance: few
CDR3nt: TGTGCCAGCAGACCCGACAGGGCTCAACCCCTTAATGAAAAACTGTTTTTT
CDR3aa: CASRPDRAQPLNEKLFF

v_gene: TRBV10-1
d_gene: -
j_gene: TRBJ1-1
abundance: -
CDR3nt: TGCGCCAGCAGAAATCGCGAGGGCACTGAAGCTTTCTTT
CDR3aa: CASRNREGTEAFF

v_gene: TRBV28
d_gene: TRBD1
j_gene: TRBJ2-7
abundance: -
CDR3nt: TGTGCCAGCAGTCAAGTCCGGACAGGGCCCCCCTACGAGCAGTACTTC
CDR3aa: CASSQVRTGPPYEQYF

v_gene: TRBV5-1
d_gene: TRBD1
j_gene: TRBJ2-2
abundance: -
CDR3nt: TGCGCCAGCAGTTCAGGACAGGGGGGGAACACCGGGGAGCTGTTTTTT
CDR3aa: CASSSGQGGNTGELFF

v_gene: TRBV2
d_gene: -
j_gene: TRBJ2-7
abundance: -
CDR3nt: TGTGCCAGCACGGTTGAAACGGGGACCTACGAGCAGTACTTC
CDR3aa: CASTVETGTYEQYF

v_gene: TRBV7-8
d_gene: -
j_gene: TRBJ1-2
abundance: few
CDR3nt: TGTGCCAGCAGCTTTGTCCAGGGGCTAAAGACTAACTATGGCTACACCTTC
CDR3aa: CASSFVQGLKTNYGYTF

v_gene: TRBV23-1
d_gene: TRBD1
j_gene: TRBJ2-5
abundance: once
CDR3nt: TGCGCCAGCAGTCAATCGAGTGGACGGGACAGAAAACAAGAGACCCAGTACTTC
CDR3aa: CASSQSSGRDRKQETQYF

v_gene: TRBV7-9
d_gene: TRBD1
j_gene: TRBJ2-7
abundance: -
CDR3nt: TGTGCCAGCAGCAACGACAGGGGACTCTACGAGCAGTACTTC
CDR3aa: CASSNDRGLYEQYF

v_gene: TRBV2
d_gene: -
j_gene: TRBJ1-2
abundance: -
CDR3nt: TGTGCCAGCAGTGAAGGCCAGTACTATGGCTACACCTTC
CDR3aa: CASSEGQYYGYTF

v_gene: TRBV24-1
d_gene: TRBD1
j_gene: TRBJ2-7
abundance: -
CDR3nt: TGTGCCACCAGTGATTCCAGGGGGCCCTCCTACGAGCAGTACTTC
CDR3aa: CATSDSRGPSYEQYF

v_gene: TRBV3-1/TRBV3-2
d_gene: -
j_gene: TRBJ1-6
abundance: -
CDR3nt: TGTGCCAGCAGCCCAGGACAGAATAATTCACCCCTCCACTTT
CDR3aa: CASSPGQNNSPLHF

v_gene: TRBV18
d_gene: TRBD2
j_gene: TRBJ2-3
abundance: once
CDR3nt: TGTGCCAGCTCCAGGACTAGCGGCAGCACAGATACGCAGTATTTT
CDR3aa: CASSRTSGSTDTQYF

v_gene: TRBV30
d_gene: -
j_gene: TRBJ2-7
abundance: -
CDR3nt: TGTGCCTGGGGGGCCTCCTACGAGCAGTACTTC
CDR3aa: CAWGASYEQYF

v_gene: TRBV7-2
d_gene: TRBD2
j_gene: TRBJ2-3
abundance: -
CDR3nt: TGTGCCAGCAGCCCAATGAGCGGGAGTTCGACAGATACGCAGTATTTT
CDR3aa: CASSPMSGSSTDTQYF

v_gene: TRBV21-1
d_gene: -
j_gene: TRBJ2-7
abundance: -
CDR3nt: TGTGCCAGCAGCAAAGGAGGACAGGGCGGACATTCCTACGAGCAGTACTTC
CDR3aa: CASSKGGQGGHSYEQYF

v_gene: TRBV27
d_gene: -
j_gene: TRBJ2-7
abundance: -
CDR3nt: TGTGCCAGCACCCAGGCCCGGGGGGCGACAAGCCTATACGAGCAGTACTTC
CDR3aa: CASTQARGATSLYEQYF

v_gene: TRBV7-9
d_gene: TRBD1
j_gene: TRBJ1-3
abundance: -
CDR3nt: TGTGCCAGCAGCTTTTCAGGGGGCGGCTCTGGAAACACCATATATTTT
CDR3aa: CASSFSGGGSGNTIYF

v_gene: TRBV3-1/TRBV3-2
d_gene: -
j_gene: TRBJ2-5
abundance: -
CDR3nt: TGTGCCAGCAGCCAAGTGTCCCTAGCAAGGGCGGCCCAAGAGACCCAGTACTTC
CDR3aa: CASSQVSLARAAQETQYF

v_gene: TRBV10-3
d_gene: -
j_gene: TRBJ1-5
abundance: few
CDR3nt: TGTGCCACCGCGGGGGGGAGCAATCAGCCCCAGCATTTT
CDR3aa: CATAGGSNQPQHF

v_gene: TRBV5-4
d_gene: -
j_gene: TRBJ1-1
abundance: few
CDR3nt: TGTGCCAGCAGCTGGCGCCGGTCGGCCTCGGGGTACACTGAAGCTTTCTTT
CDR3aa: CASSWRRSASGYTEAFF

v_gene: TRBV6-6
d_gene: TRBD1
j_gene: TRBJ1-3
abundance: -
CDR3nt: TGTGCCAGCAGTCGTCCCGGGACAGGGGGCCACTCTGGAAACACCATATATTTT
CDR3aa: CASSRPGTGGHSGNTIYF

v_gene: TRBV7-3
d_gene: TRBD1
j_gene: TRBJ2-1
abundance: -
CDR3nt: TGTGCCAGCAGCCAGGGTCTCCGGGACAGGATCGGGAATGAGCAGTTCTTC
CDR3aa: CASSQGLRDRIGNEQFF

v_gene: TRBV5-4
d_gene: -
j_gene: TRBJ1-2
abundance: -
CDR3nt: TGTGCCAGCAGCTTGGGGACAGCTAACTATGGCTACACCTTC
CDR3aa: CASSLGTANYGYTF

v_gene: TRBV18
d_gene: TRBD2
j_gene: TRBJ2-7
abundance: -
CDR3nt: TGTGCCAGCTCACCAATCGGGGGGGAAAAGACCTACGAGCAGTACTTC
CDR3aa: CASSPIGGEKTYEQYF

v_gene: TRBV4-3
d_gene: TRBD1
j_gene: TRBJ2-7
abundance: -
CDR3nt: TGCGCCAGCAGCCAAGGGGACAGGCCCGCCTACGAGCAGTACTTC
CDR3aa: CASSQGDRPAYEQYF

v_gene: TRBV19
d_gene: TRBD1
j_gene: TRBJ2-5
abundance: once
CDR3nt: TGTGCCAGTAGTATAGCCGGACAGGGTCAAGAGACCCAGTACTTC
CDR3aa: CASSIAGQGQETQYF